In this sample, the clone carrying this TCR beta chain turned up a few times. Antigen: not known. This CDR3 has 14 amino acids. Per the germline V gene, CDR1 is SGHVS and CDR2 is FNYEAQ. The V end was cut by 9 bases, the J end by 4 bases, with 18 bases between. This sample stems from a study of shared clonotypes between healthy human individuals. Study results and caveats: The sharing of approximately 5.1% of naive CD4 clonotypes was seen across a handful of donors. Large sequencing depth failed to make sorted-subset sequencing complete, rarefaction showed.

Method: immunoSEQ multiplex PCR; TCRdb's copy keeps in-frame clones and lacks some. This repertoire shows under 1,100,000 clones, 75% found once; its top ten account for about 1.5%. This sequence originates from a young man in good health. This chain links TRBV7-6 with TRBJ1-1; tentatively, D is TRBD1 (5 bases). Sample: memory CD4+ T cells sorted from blood. Stated subset: CD45RA-negative fraction. CDR3 DNA sequence: TGTGCCAGTAAGGTGGGGGAGGCGAGCACTGAAGCTTTCTTT. Translation gives CASKVGEASTEAFF.